Reported below is one T cell receptor beta chain. CDR1 and CDR2 (germline): MDHEN, SYDVKM. The CDR3 has 13 amino acids. J was trimmed by 6 bases and V by 5 bases; bases with no gene match: 2. This sample stems from a study of OX40 agonist ivuxolimab in advanced cancers. Study as a whole: Ivuxolimab is a fully human IgG2 antibody that activates OX40 (CD134).

Repertoires were generated with immunoSEQ multiplex PCR, while TCRdb's copy carries only in-frame clones and drops some. The sample consists of about 65,000 clones, 91% of them appearing once. This specimen was CD4+ or CD8+ T cells sorted from blood, taken in a trial of the OX40 agonist ivuxolimab. This clonotype originated in an adult with an advanced solid tumor such as melanoma, head and neck, liver or kidney cancer. V usage is TRBV28 and J usage is TRBJ2-3, with 10 positions matching TRBD2. In DNA form, the CDR3 reads TGTGCCAGCAGTAGCGGGGGGGTCGATACGCAGTATTTT. Its protein product is CASSSGGVDTQYF. The full variable domain, with the rest looked up from reference TRBV28 and TRBJ2-3, is DVKVTQSSRYLVKRTGEKVFLECVQDMDHENMFWYRQDPGLGLRLIYFSYDVKMKEKGDIPEGYSVSREKKERFSLILESASTNQTSMYLCASSSGGVDTQYFGPGTRLTVL.